The 13 T cell receptor beta chains given below trace back to one sample, sequenced in a study of T cells in Graves' hyperthyroidism and ophthalmopathy. RNA transcripts were the template for amplifying TCR beta CDR3 regions. Primed by the HTBI set, a first-round RT-PCR was run on the TCR CDR3. TCRdb itself ran the multiplex PCR reads through MiXCR, one entry per CDR3 protein. The sample lists about 350,000 distinct CDR3 sequences; around 13% were seen once. Sample: blood. The receptors derive from a woman aged 25 to 39 with Graves' hyperthyroidism.

The chain recombines TRBV18 with TRBJ1-1; maybe TRBD1 (5 bases). The V end was cut by 2 bases, the J end by 5 bases, with 18 bases between. The germline CDR1 and CDR2 sequences are KGHSH and LQKENI. The CDR3 is 16 residues long. The CDR3 DNA sequence: TGTGCCAGCTCACCAAACTCAGCCAGGGCGGGAACTGAAGCTTTCTTT. Its translation is CASSPNSARAGTEAFF.

This clonotype was detected ten times or more. J is TRBJ1-1 and V is TRBV28; D unresolved. The ends were cut back, 2 bases at V and 4 bases at J, with 8 bases in the middle. CDR3 size: 13 residues. Germline CDR1 reads MDHEN; CDR2 reads SYDVKM. Here the CDR3 DNA reads TGTGCCAGCAGTTTAATTACGGGCACTGAAGCTTTCTTT. This translates into CASSLITGTEAFF.

The V gene is TRBV20-1, the J gene TRBJ1-5, with D possibly matching TRBD1 (5 bases). Germline assignment: CDR1 DFQATT and CDR2 SNEGSKA (reference sequence). Trimming left V 4 bases short and J 2 bases short, with 9 bases between. The CDR3 is made up of 13 amino acids. As DNA, the CDR3 is TGCAGTGCTATAGGGACCGGCAATCAGCCCCAGCATTTT. Amino acid sequence: CSAIGTGNQPQHF.

For this clonotype: This may come from a read error, since a much larger clone is one base off. The chain links TRBV6-1 to TRBJ1-2; 7 nucleotides align to TRBD1. This CDR3 comprises 12 residues. From germline, CDR1 is MNHNS and CDR2 SASEGT. The CDR3 reads CARSGTGDSYTF. The CDR3, as DNA: TGTGCCAGAAGTGGAACAGGGGATAGCTACACCTTC.

This clonotype was found many times. The V call is TRBV20-1, the J call TRBJ1-2, with D perhaps matching TRBD1 (5 bases). The CDR3 spans 13 residues. Per germline, CDR1 DFQATT and CDR2 SNEGSKA (reference sequence). V dropped 3 bases and J dropped 5 bases, with 13 bases sitting between them. The CDR3 region is CSARGTPEYGYTF. The CDR3 nucleotides read TGCAGTGCTAGGGGGACCCCAGAGTATGGCTACACCTTC.

V is TRBV24-1 and J is TRBJ2-6, with D uncertain. CDR1 is KGHDR, CDR2 SFDVKD, per germline. V lost 5 bases and J lost 0, with 1 base in between. This CDR3 is 13 amino acids long. CDR3 sequence reads: CATSGSGANVLTF. The CDR3 DNA reads TGTGCCACCAGTGGCTCTGGGGCCAACGTCCTGACTTTC.

Ten or more counts support this clonotype. The rearrangement uses TRBV7-9 and TRBJ2-1; 9 bases agree with TRBD1. The J segment lost 6 bases and the V segment lost 5 bases, leaving 8 bases of the junction unmatched. The V gene's germline CDR1 is SEHNR and CDR2 FQNEAQ (reference sequence). The CDR3 has 15 residues. The CDR3 reads CASSPFRQGGNEQFF. CDR3 coding DNA: TGTGCCAGCAGCCCCTTTCGACAGGGGGGCAATGAGCAGTTCTTC.

This clonotype was seen only a few times. V usage is TRBV12-3 or TRBV12-4 and J usage is TRBJ2-1, with 16 bases that match TRBD2. This CDR3 region has 20 residues. The junction had 14 bases not matched to a gene; V was cut back by 5 bases and J by 4 bases. For the CDR3, the DNA is TGTGCCAGCAGTGCGAGAGGGACTAGCGGGAGGGCCGGGAGGTACAATGAGCAGTTCTTC. It specifies CASSARGTSGRAGRYNEQFF.

The chain uses TRBV25-1 and TRBJ2-1; TRBD2 matches at 8 bases. V trimming: 6 bases; J trimming: 3 bases; junction bases outside the gene matches: 4. The germline gives CDR1 MGHDK, CDR2 SYGVNS. The CDR3 contains 14 residues. For the CDR3, the DNA is TGTGCCAGCAGCGGTAGCGGGAACTACAATGAGCAGTTCTTC. The encoded protein is CASSGSGNYNEQFF. Based on the CDR3 plus reference TRBV25-1 and TRBJ2-1, the full variable domain is EADIYQTPRYLVIGTGKKITLECSQTMGHDKMYWYQQDPGMELHLIHYSYGVNSTEKGDLSSESTVSRIRTEHFPLTLESARPSHTSQYLCASSGSGNYNEQFFGPGTRLTVL.

This chain uses TRBV3-1 with TRBJ2-1, with 8 bases matching TRBD1. This CDR3 is 15 amino acids long. V lost 5 bases, J lost 5 bases, and 8 bases stayed unmatched. Germline CDR1 LGHDT, CDR2 YNNKEL (reference sequence). CDR3 in amino acids: CASSSRGTGNNEQFF. DNA for the CDR3: TGTGCCAGCAGCTCTCGCGGGACAGGCAACAATGAGCAGTTCTTC.

This clonotype has only a few counts. The chain combines TRBV3-1 with TRBJ2-7, with 9 bases matching TRBD2. CDR3 size: 17 residues. CDR1 is LGHDT, CDR2 YNNKEL, per germline (reference sequence). J gave up 2 bases and V 8 bases, and 16 bases lay outside the gene matches. The CDR3 here is CASSPTDSGGYTYEQYF. CDR3 nucleotide sequence: TGTGCCAGCTCACCAACGGACAGCGGGGGGTATACCTACGAGCAGTACTTC.

The rearrangement uses TRBV7-9 and TRBJ2-1; TRBD2 matches 9 bases. V was pared by 7 bases and J by 4 bases, with 5 bases of the junction left unmatched. Germline assignment: CDR1 SEHNR and CDR2 FQNEAQ (reference sequence). CDR3 length equals 14 residues. The CDR3 loop is CASISSGRYNEQFF. Here the CDR3 DNA reads TGTGCCAGCATTAGCAGCGGGAGGTACAATGAGCAGTTCTTC.

This clonotype was seen a few times. J is TRBJ1-5 and V is TRBV2; 7 positions agree with TRBD1. Germline V gives CDR1 SNHLY, CDR2 FYNNEI. The CDR3 loop spans 16 amino acids. J was trimmed by 6 bases and V by 4 bases; bases with no gene match: 12. The chain's CDR3 is CASSGRDNRGGQPQHF. For the CDR3, the DNA is TGTGCCAGCAGTGGAAGGGACAACAGGGGAGGTCAGCCCCAGCATTTT.